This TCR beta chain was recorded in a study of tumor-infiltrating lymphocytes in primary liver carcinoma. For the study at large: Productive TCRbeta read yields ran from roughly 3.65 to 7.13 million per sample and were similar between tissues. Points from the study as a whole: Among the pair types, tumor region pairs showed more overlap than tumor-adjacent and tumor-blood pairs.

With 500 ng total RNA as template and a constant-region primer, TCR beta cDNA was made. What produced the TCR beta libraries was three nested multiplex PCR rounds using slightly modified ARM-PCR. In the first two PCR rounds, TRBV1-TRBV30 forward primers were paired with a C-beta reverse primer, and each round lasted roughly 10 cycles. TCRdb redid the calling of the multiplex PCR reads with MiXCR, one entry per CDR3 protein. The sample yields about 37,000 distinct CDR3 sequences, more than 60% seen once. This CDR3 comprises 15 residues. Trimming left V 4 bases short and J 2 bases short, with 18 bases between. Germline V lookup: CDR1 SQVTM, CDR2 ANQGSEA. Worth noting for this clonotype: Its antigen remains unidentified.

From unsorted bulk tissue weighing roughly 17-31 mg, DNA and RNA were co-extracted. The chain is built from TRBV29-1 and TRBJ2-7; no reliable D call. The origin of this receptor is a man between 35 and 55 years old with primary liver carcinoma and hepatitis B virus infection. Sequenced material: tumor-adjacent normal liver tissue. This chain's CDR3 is CSVAGGWRMPYEQYF. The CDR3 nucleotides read TGCAGCGTTGCGGGTGGATGGCGGATGCCCTACGAGCAGTACTTC.